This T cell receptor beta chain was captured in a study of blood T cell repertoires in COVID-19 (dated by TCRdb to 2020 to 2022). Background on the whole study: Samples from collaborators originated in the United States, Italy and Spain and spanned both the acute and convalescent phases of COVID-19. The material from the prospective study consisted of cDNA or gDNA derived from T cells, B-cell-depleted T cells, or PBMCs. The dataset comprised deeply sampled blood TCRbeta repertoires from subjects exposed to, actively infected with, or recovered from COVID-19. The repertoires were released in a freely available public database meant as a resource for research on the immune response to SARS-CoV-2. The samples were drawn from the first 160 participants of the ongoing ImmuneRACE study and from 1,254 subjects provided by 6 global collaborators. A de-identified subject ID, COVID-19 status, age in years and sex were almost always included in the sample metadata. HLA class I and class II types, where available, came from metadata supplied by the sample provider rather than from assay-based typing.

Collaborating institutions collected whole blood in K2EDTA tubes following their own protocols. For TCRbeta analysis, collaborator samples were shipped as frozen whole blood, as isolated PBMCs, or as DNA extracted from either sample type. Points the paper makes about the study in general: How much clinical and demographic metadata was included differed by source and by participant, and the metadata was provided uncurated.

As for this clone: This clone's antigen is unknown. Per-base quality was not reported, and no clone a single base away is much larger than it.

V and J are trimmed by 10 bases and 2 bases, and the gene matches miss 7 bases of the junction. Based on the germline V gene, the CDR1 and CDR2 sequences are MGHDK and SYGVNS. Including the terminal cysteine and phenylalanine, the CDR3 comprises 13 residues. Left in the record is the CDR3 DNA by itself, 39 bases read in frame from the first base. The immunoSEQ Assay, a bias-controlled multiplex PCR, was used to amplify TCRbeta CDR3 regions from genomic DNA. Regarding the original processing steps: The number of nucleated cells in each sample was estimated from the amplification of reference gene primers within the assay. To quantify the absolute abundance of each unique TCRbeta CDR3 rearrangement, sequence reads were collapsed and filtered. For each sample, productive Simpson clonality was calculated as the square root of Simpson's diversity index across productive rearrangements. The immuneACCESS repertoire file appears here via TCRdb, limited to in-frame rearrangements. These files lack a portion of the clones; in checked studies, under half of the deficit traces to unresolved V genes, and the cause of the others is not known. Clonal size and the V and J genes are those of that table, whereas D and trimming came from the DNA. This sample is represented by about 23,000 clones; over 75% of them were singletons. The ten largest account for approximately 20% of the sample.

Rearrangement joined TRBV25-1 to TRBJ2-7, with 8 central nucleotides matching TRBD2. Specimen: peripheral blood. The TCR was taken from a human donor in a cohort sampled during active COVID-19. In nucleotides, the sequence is TGTGCCACGGGAGGGGGAGGCACCTACGAGCAGTACTTC. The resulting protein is CATGGGGTYEQYF.